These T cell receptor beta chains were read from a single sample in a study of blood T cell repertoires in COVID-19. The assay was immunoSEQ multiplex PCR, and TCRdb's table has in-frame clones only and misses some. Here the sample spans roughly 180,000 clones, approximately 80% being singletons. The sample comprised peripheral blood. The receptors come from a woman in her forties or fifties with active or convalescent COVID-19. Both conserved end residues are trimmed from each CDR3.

ASSSQGLAKNIQY	TRBJ2-4	TRBV6-5
ASRGGRIDEQF	TRBJ2-1	TRBV5-1
ASRGTGVSNQPQH	TRBJ1-5	TRBV19
ASSATGTGPLGYT	TRBJ1-2	TRBV19
ASTLTSGLYNEQF	TRBJ2-1	TRBV6-5
AWSPQGPATEAF	TRBJ1-1	TRBV30
ASSPGTSGRVWAYEQY	TRBJ2-7	TRBV19
ASSPPRAANTEAF	TRBJ1-1	TRBV18
ASSERECTEAF	TRBJ1-1	TRBV10-1
ASSQSGGDPAEKLF	TRBJ1-4	TRBV4-1
AWSPRTGAGGYT	TRBJ1-2	TRBV30
ASSDSGTHNTEAF	TRBJ1-1	TRBV28
ASSEPLPQGGLVYGYT	TRBJ1-2	TRBV10-1